This TCR beta chain was sequenced in a study of CD4 and CD8 cells across lung adenocarcinoma regions. MiXCR, run by TCRdb on the PCR reads, gives a single entry per CDR3 protein. The sample holds approximately 2,500 distinct CDR3 sequences; 50% to 65% are singletons and the top ten take 15% to 20%. Germline V gives CDR1 MNHNS, CDR2 SASEGT. V lost 7 bases and J lost 4; bases outside the gene matches: 8. CDR3 length equals 14 residues. This receptor was taken from a female donor with lung adenocarcinoma. The CD4 and CD8 labels of this study may be unreliable. This rearrangement joins TRBV6-1 to TRBJ1-1; 8 bases agree with TRBD1. Sequencing used CD4+ T cells from the center of a lung tumor. The CDR3 loop reads CASTLTGASTEAFF. CDR3 nucleotide sequence: TGTGCCAGCACCCTGACAGGGGCGTCCACTGAAGCTTTCTTT.